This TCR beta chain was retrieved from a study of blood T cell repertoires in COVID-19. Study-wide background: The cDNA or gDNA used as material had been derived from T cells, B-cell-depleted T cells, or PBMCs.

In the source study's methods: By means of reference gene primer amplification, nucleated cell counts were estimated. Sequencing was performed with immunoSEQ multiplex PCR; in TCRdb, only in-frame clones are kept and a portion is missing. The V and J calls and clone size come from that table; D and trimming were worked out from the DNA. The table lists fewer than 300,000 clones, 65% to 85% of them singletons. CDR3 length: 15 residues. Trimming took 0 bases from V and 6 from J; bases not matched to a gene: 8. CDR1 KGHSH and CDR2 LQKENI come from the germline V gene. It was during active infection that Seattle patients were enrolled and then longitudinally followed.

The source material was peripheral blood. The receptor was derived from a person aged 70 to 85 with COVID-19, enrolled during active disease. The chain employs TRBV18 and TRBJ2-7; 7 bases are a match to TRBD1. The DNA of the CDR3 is TGTGCCAGCTCACCACCTACAGGGGAATTCGCCGAGCAGTACTTC. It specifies CASSPPTGEFAEQYF.